This T cell receptor (beta chain) appears in the sequencing data of a study of cytomegalovirus exposure and HLA in healthy donors. In the study overall: Some 85 million unique TCRs, all from HLA-typed donors, were included in an early release of the data. Study-wide results and caveats: Later genetic work tied a missense DCLRE1C variant to beta-chain V and J trimming. It was confirmed in vitro that three of the CMV-associated chains were specific for CMV antigens.

As regards this clone: Its antigen is as yet unknown.

The CDR3 contains 18 residues. V lost 4 bases and J lost 1; bases outside the gene matches: 5. Looked up from germline, CDR1 is LNHDA and CDR2 is SQIVND (reference sequence). With 60 Vbeta and 13 Jbeta primers, the PCR was carried out. Libraries were prepared by immunoSEQ multiplex PCR; TCRdb keeps only in-frame clonotypes and omits some of them. The table has about 250,000 clones, about 66% seen once; the top ten hold under 3%. The chain recombines TRBV19 with TRBJ2-3; TRBD2 agrees at 16 bases. The TCR comes from a female donor in good health and CMV-seronegative. The sequenced sample was PBMCs. The DNA for the CDR3 is TGTGCCAGTAGTAGGGGACTAGCGGGAGGGCGAGGCACAGATACGCAGTATTTT. It codes for CASSRGLAGGRGTDTQYF.